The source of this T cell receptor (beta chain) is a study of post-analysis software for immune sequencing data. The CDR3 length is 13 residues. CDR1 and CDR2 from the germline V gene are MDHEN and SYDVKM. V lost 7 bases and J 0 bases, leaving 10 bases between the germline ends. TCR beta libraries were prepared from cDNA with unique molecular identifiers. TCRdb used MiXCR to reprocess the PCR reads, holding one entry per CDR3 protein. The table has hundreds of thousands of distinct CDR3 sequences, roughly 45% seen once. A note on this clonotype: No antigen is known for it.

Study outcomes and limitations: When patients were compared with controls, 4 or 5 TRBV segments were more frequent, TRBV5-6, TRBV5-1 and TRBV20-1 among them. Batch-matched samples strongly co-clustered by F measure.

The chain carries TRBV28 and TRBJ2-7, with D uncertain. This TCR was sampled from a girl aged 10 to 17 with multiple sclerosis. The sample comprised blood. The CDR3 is CASTYTASYEQYF. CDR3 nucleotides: TGTGCCAGCACCTACACGGCCTCCTACGAGCAGTACTTC.